Reported below is one T cell receptor beta chain. Its specificity is not known. All patients were treatment-naive before thyroid surgery. This entry is derived from a study of metastatic and nonmetastatic thyroid tumors. Turning to the study itself: The study looked at repertoires side by side in blood and in tumor or nodule tissue from malignant and benign thyroid patients. Study-level points and caveats: Malignant thyroid tumors reportedly exceeded benign nodules significantly in TCR beta diversity, with the difference appearing in blood and tumor.

Germline values: CDR1 MNHEY, CDR2 SVGEGT. This CDR3 is 16 amino acids long. Trimming cost V 3 bases and J 6 bases, with 15 bases left between them. From the PCR reads, TCRdb re-called clones with MiXCR. The sample includes under 35,000 clones, roughly 19% seen only once; the top ten take roughly a fifth. V usage is TRBV6-2 or TRBV6-3 and J usage is TRBJ1-6; no clear D. The specimen was blood. The receptor was derived from a female donor with papillary thyroid cancer or a benign thyroid nodule (not recorded which). Some clones in this sample may be carry-over from other donors' samples. CDR3 coding DNA: TGTGCCAGCAGTTATAGGCAGTCCCGGAGTAATTCACCCCTCCACTTT. This encodes CASSYRQSRSNSPLHF.